The 25 T cell receptor beta chains below were found in one sample sequenced in a study of blood T cell repertoires in COVID-19. The protocol was immunoSEQ multiplex PCR, while the TCRdb copy is restricted to in-frame clones and leaves out a portion. The data contain roughly 180,000 clones, roughly 76% of them singletons. The sequencing sample was made of peripheral blood. These receptors all stem from a woman between 35 and 50 years old with COVID-19, enrolled during active disease.

This clone was seen only a few times. V usage is TRBV4-1 and J usage is TRBJ1-5; D call uncertain. Looked up from germline, CDR1 is MGHRA and CDR2 is YSYEKL. The CDR3 is made up of 15 amino acids. Trimming shortened V by 2 bases and J by 1 base, and 9 bases separated the two germline ends. CDR3 in DNA: TGCGCCAGCAGCCAATACACGCAGAGCAATCAGCCCCAGCATTTT. This sequence encodes CASSQYTQSNQPQHF.

J is TRBJ2-1 and V is TRBV7-3; a possible D gene is TRBD2 (5 bases). The V end lost 6 bases, the J end lost 8 bases, and 14 bases lay between the germline ends. The CDR3 loop spans 13 amino acids. Germline V gives CDR1 SGHTA, CDR2 FQGTGA. CDR3: CASRPDSGYEQFF. The CDR3 DNA reads TGTGCCAGCAGACCTGACTCGGGGTATGAGCAGTTCTTC. The full variable domain, rest sourced from reference TRBV7-3 and TRBJ2-1, is GAGVSQTPSNKVTEKGKYVELRCDPISGHTALYWYRQSLGQGPEFLIYFQGTGAADDSGLPNDRFFAVRPEGSVSTLKIQRTERGDSAVYLCASRPDSGYEQFFGPGTRLTVL.

J is TRBJ1-1 and V is TRBV18; a possible D gene is TRBD1 (6 bases). The germline V and J ends were trimmed by 2 bases and 0 bases, with 7 bases remaining between them. Per germline, CDR1 KGHSH and CDR2 LQKENI. CDR3 length: 14 residues. The DNA for the CDR3 is TGTGCCAGCTCACCAAGGGGGATGAACACTGAAGCTTTCTTT. Its translation: CASSPRGMNTEAFF.

J is TRBJ2-4 and V is TRBV24-1; 10 positions agree with TRBD1. CDR3 length equals 14 residues. CDR1 KGHDR and CDR2 SFDVKD come from the germline V gene. After removal of 3 bases from V and 5 bases from J, the junction contained 0 bases not matched to a gene. This chain's CDR3 is CATSDGTGENIQYF. The CDR3 nucleotides read TGTGCCACCAGTGATGGGACAGGGGAAAACATTCAGTACTTC.

The chain combines TRBV5-5 with TRBJ2-3; D may be TRBD1 (5 bases). Germline CDR1 SGHKS, CDR2 YYEKEE (reference sequence). V was shortened by 5 bases and J by 3 bases, with 16 bases between the two germline ends. The CDR3 covers 15 residues. CDR3 in DNA: TGTGCCAGCAGAGGGGTACCTAGAGGAACAGATACGCAGTATTTT. Amino acid sequence: CASRGVPRGTDTQYF.

V is TRBV2 and J is TRBJ2-3; D remains unclear. V was pared by 10 bases and J by 4 bases, with 15 bases between. The germline gives CDR1 SNHLY, CDR2 FYNNEI. This CDR3 comprises 13 residues. The CDR3 DNA reads TGTGCCACCACACCCTCGTACCCAGATACGCAGTATTTT. Its translation: CATTPSYPDTQYF.

The genes are TRBV6-5 and TRBJ1-6; 7 bases agree with TRBD1. Germline CDR1 reads MNHEY; CDR2 reads SVGAGI. After removal of 6 bases from V and 10 bases from J, the junction contained 9 bases not matched to a gene. The CDR3 consists of 14 residues. For the CDR3, the DNA is TGTGCCAGCAGACCTACGACAGGGTCCTCACCCCTCCACTTT. This codes for CASRPTTGSSPLHF.

V usage is TRBV6-2 or TRBV6-3 and J usage is TRBJ2-3; 8 nucleotides align to TRBD2. Germline V gives CDR1 MNHEY, CDR2 SVGEGT. The J segment lost 7 bases and the V segment lost 6 bases, leaving 9 bases of the junction unmatched. The CDR3 is 14 residues long. The CDR3 nucleotides read TGTGCCAGCAGCCCAAGCGGGAGTGGGCATACGCAGTATTTT. Protein: CASSPSGSGHTQYF.

This clone has only one observation. V and J are TRBV5-4 and TRBJ1-6; maybe TRBD1 (5 bases). The germline V gene encodes CDR1 SGHNT and CDR2 YYREEE (reference sequence). The V end was cut by 0 bases, the J end by 8 bases, with 12 bases between. The CDR3 is made up of 15 amino acids. The CDR3 reads CASSLAKGSDSPLHF. CDR3 nucleotide sequence: TGTGCCAGCAGCTTGGCCAAGGGGTCGGATTCACCCCTCCACTTT.

V and J are TRBV7-8 and TRBJ1-1; 8 bases are shared with TRBD1. Germline V CDR1 and CDR2: SGHVS, FQNEAQ. The CDR3 is 16 amino acids. The V gene end was trimmed by 4 bases and the J gene end by 0 bases; junction bases not matched to a gene: 7. In nucleotides, the CDR3 is TGTGCCAGCAGCTCAGACAGGGGCAGACTGAACACTGAAGCTTTCTTT. It codes for CASSSDRGRLNTEAFF.

The chain recombines TRBV5-8 with TRBJ1-4; perhaps TRBD1 as D (6 bases). Germline values: CDR1 SGHTS, CDR2 YDEGEE. CDR3 length equals 15 residues. V was trimmed by 0 bases and J by 5 bases, leaving 11 bases between them. The CDR3 sequence is CASSLGSDRNEKLFF. The CDR3, as DNA: TGTGCCAGCAGCTTGGGGAGCGACAGGAATGAAAAACTGTTTTTT. The variable domain in full, completed from reference TRBV5-8 and TRBJ1-4, reads EAGVTQSPTHLIKTRGQQATLRCSPISGHTSVYWYQQALGLGLQFLLWYDEGEERNRGNFPPRFSGRQFPNYSSELNVNALELEDSALYLCASSLGSDRNEKLFFGSGTQLSVL.

The V call is TRBV19, the J call TRBJ2-2; D unclear. Germline V lookup: CDR1 LNHDA, CDR2 SQIVND (reference sequence). The CDR3 is 14 amino acids. V was trimmed by 8 bases and J by 0 bases, leaving 10 bases between them. In nucleotides, the CDR3 is TGTGCCAGTTCTGTGACAACGAACACCGGGGAGCTGTTTTTT. It yields the protein CASSVTTNTGELFF.

The genes are TRBV11-3 and TRBJ2-1; D might be TRBD2 (6 bases). There are 15 residues in the CDR3. Trimming removed 5 bases at V and 0 bases at J, with 11 bases between. CDR1 is SGHNT, CDR2 YENEEA, per germline. CDR3 amino acids: CASSLLASSYNEQFF. In DNA, the CDR3 is TGTGCCAGCAGCCTCCTAGCGAGCTCCTACAATGAGCAGTTCTTC.

V usage is TRBV9 and J usage is TRBJ1-1; a weak D match, TRBD1 (5 bases). The ends were cut back, 7 bases at V and 1 base at J, with 11 bases in the middle. This CDR3 comprises 13 residues. CDR1 SGDLS and CDR2 YYNGEE come from the germline V gene. CDR3 region: CASSDSQNTEAFF. For the CDR3, the DNA is TGTGCCAGCTCCGACAGCCAGAACACTGAAGCTTTCTTT.

This clone was seen a single time. The chain is built from TRBV7-3 and TRBJ2-3; D not resolved. CDR1 is SGHTA, CDR2 FQGTGA, per germline. The CDR3 has 14 residues. V gave up 5 bases and J gave up 5 bases, with 14 bases separating them. The CDR3 DNA reads as TGTGCCAGCAGCCCCGGTAATTCGCAAGATACGCAGTATTTT. Amino acids: CASSPGNSQDTQYF. The full variable domain, with the rest looked up from reference TRBV7-3 and TRBJ2-3, is GAGVSQTPSNKVTEKGKYVELRCDPISGHTALYWYRQSLGQGPEFLIYFQGTGAADDSGLPNDRFFAVRPEGSVSTLKIQRTERGDSAVYLCASSPGNSQDTQYFGPGTRLTVL.

The gene calls are TRBV19 and TRBJ2-5, with TRBD2 identical over 9 bases. Trimming cost V 4 bases and J 0 bases; bases outside gene matches: 9. This CDR3 has 17 residues. In germline, CDR1 is LNHDA, CDR2 SQIVND (reference sequence). The CDR3 DNA reads TGTGCCAGTAGTACCTCGGCCGGGACTAGCTACCAAGAGACCCAGTACTTC. Its protein product is CASSTSAGTSYQETQYF.

The chain carries TRBV2 and TRBJ2-1; D is perhaps TRBD2 (6 bases). Germline lookup yields CDR1 SNHLY and CDR2 FYNNEI. V dropped 3 bases and J dropped 9 bases, with 15 bases sitting between them. The CDR3 consists of 14 residues. The CDR3 sequence is CASSDSGGGIEQFF. In DNA form, the CDR3 reads TGTGCCAGCAGTGACTCCGGGGGTGGCATTGAGCAGTTCTTC. The variable domain in full, completed from reference TRBV2 and TRBJ2-1, reads EPEVTQTPSHQVTQMGQEVILRCVPISNHLYFYWYRQILGQKVEFLVSFYNNEISEKSEIFDDQFSVERPDGSNFTLKIRSTKLEDSAMYFCASSDSGGGIEQFFGPGTRLTVL.

CDR3 DNA: TGTGCCAGCAGCCCGGGACACTCCTACGAGCAGTACTTC. Its translation: CASSPGHSYEQYF. This chain links TRBV3-1 (or the pseudogene TRBV3-2) with TRBJ2-7; D may be TRBD1 (6 bases). This CDR3 comprises 13 residues. CDR1 is LGHDT and CDR2 is YNNKEL in the germline V gene (reference sequence). Trimming shortened V by 4 bases and J by 0 bases, and 7 bases separated the two germline ends.

The J gene is TRBJ1-5, the V gene TRBV21-1. TRBV21-1 is tagged as a pseudogene. This CDR3 is built from 18 residues. The CDR3 bases are TGTGCCAGCAGGACCACGGGAGGGGACTATTATAGCAATCAGCCCCAGCATTTT. Its translation: CASRTTGGDYYSNQPQHF.

The chain is built from TRBV29-1 and TRBJ2-2; D is unresolved. Trimming stripped 7 bases from V and 5 bases from J, with 14 bases between. From germline, CDR1 is SQVTM and CDR2 ANQGSEA. This CDR3 has 13 residues. The CDR3 loop is CSANLLPTGELFF. CDR3 nucleotide sequence: TGCAGCGCCAACTTACTCCCAACCGGGGAGCTGTTTTTT.

V is TRBV9 and J is TRBJ2-2, with 7 bases lining up with TRBD1. The CDR3 is 15 residues long. From germline, CDR1 is SGDLS and CDR2 YYNGEE. Trimming cost V 3 bases and J 2 bases; bases outside gene matches: 4. The CDR3 loop reads CASSAGQLNTGELFF. For the CDR3, the DNA is TGTGCCAGCAGCGCGGGACAGCTAAACACCGGGGAGCTGTTTTTT.

This chain connects TRBV5-1 to TRBJ1-2; 8 bases match TRBD1. This CDR3 comprises 14 residues. Germline CDR1 is SGHRS and CDR2 is YFSETQ. The V and J ends lost 3 bases and 2 bases, in that order; junction bases with no gene match: 3. The CDR3 nucleotides read TGCGCCAGCAGCTCGACAGGGGCAAACTATGGCTACACCTTC. Translated: CASSSTGANYGYTF. Using reference TRBV5-1 and TRBJ1-2 for the parts outside the CDR3, the full variable domain is KAGVTQTPRYLIKTRGQQVTLSCSPISGHRSVSWYQQTPGQGLQFLFEYFSETQRNKGNFPGRFSGRQFSNSRSEMNVSTLELGDSALYLCASSSTGANYGYTFGSGTRLTVV.

This sequence joins TRBV7-2 and TRBJ1-2; D is perhaps TRBD1 (5 bases). The CDR3 is 12 amino acids. The V and J ends lost 5 bases and 5 bases respectively, with 9 bases between them. Germline CDR1 reads SGHTA; CDR2 reads FQGNSA. The CDR3 bases are TGTGCCAGCAGCATTGACAGTTATGGCTACACCTTC. Translating it yields CASSIDSYGYTF.

This chain connects TRBV18 to TRBJ2-3, with a possible D match to TRBD2 (5 bases). V was pared by 6 bases and J by 0 bases, with 10 bases between. Germline V lookup: CDR1 KGHSH, CDR2 LQKENI. The CDR3 has 14 residues. The CDR3 loop reads CASSSEVSTDTQYF. The CDR3 DNA is TGTGCCAGCTCCTCGGAGGTGAGCACAGATACGCAGTATTTT.

The chain uses TRBV11-1 and TRBJ2-1; a weak D match, TRBD2 (6 bases). Trimming took 0 bases from V and 5 from J, leaving 11 bases between them. Germline values: CDR1 SGHAT, CDR2 FQDESV (reference sequence). The CDR3 extends over 15 amino acids. DNA of the CDR3: TGTGCCAGCAGCTTAGCGATGGAGGGGAACAATGAGCAGTTCTTC. Protein: CASSLAMEGNNEQFF.